Presented here are 19 T cell receptor beta chains from one specimen sequenced in a study of T cell repertoires in cytomegalovirus infection. TCRdb recomputed calls from the reads with MiXCR, one row per CDR3 protein. The table has approximately 320,000 distinct CDR3 sequences, 9% to 9.5% seen once. Sequenced: PBMCs. These receptors were collected from a human donor in good health (CMV status not recorded). Some clones in this sample may be carry-over from other donors' samples.

The sample holds a few counts of this clonotype. This chain links TRBV12-3 or TRBV12-4 with TRBJ2-1; D not resolved. Trimming stripped 5 bases from V and 8 bases from J, with 16 bases between. The CDR3 length is 14 residues. CDR3 residues: CASSILSLEHEQFF. The CDR3 DNA follows: TGTGCCAGCAGTATTTTGTCCCTAGAGCATGAGCAGTTCTTC.

V is TRBV20-1 and J is TRBJ2-1; no definite D call. Germline values: CDR1 DFQATT, CDR2 SNEGSKA (reference sequence). V lost 0 bases, J lost 7 bases, and 13 bases lay in between. This CDR3 spans 14 amino acids. The CDR3 sequence: CSARDPLAKNEQFF. As DNA, the CDR3 is TGCAGTGCTAGAGATCCCCTGGCGAAAAATGAGCAGTTCTTC.

This chain links TRBV7-3 with TRBJ2-1; no firm D call. The CDR3 runs to 13 residues. The V gene lost 1 base and the J gene lost 5 bases, with 6 bases spanning the gap. The germline V gene has CDR1 SGHTA and CDR2 FQGTGA. CDR3 nucleotide sequence: TGTGCCAGCAGCTTAAGCAGAGACAATGAGCAGTTCTTC. It specifies CASSLSRDNEQFF. Full variable domain (outside the CDR3, taken from reference TRBV7-3 and TRBJ2-1): GAGVSQTPSNKVTEKGKYVELRCDPISGHTALYWYRQSLGQGPEFLIYFQGTGAADDSGLPNDRFFAVRPEGSVSTLKIQRTERGDSAVYLCASSLSRDNEQFFGPGTRLTVL.

The chain couples TRBV11-2 to TRBJ2-7; 7 bases line up with TRBD1. Per the germline V gene, CDR1 is SGHAT and CDR2 is FQNNGV. V shed 4 bases, J shed 3 bases, and the junction held 3 bases outside the gene matches. The CDR3 runs 13 residues. This CDR3 reads CASSSGTVYEQYF. CDR3 nucleotides: TGTGCCAGCAGCTCGGGGACAGTCTACGAGCAGTACTTC.

This clonotype was seen more than once but under ten times. The CDR3 DNA is TGTGCCTGGAGCCGGAGTGCGGTCAGGGGAGAATATGGCTACACCTTC. Translating it yields CAWSRSAVRGEYGYTF. This chain links TRBV30 with TRBJ1-2, with D perhaps matching TRBD1 (6 bases). In germline, CDR1 is GTSNPN, CDR2 SVGIG (reference sequence). Trimming stripped 3 bases from V and 5 bases from J, with 22 bases between. The CDR3 is 16 amino acids. Drawing the rest from reference TRBV30 and TRBJ1-2, the complete variable domain is SQTIHQWPATLVQPVGSPLSLECTVEGTSNPNLYWYRQAAGRGLQLLFYSVGIGQISSEVPQNLSASRPQDRQFILSSKKLLLSDSGFYLCAWSRSAVRGEYGYTFGSGTRLTVV.

There are many counts of this clonotype. The rearrangement links TRBV7-2 to TRBJ1-3; tentative D call: TRBD1 (6 bases). CDR1 and CDR2 from the germline V gene are SGHTA and FQGNSA. V was shortened by 5 bases and J by 1 base, with 18 bases between the two germline ends. The CDR3 runs to 17 residues. The CDR3 nucleotides are TGTGCCAGCAGCCAAAGGGGGGGGAGGTTGTCTGGAAACACCATATATTTT. Encoded protein: CASSQRGGRLSGNTIYF. Combining the CDR3 with reference TRBV7-2 and TRBJ1-3 gives the whole variable domain GAGVSQSPSNKVTEKGKDVELRCDPISGHTALYWYRQSLGQGLEFLIYFQGNSAPDKSGLPSDRFSAERTGGSVSTLTIQRTQQEDSAVYLCASSQRGGRLSGNTIYFGEGSWLTVV.

This clonotype was recorded many times. The chain couples TRBV7-2 to TRBJ1-5, with 8 bases that match TRBD1. Per the germline V gene, CDR1 is SGHTA and CDR2 is FQGNSA. V dropped 4 bases and J dropped 7; count of bases not matched to a gene: 12. This CDR3 has 16 amino acids. As DNA, the CDR3 is TGTGCCAGCAGCTCCACCCCCGGGACAGGAGGACAGCCCCAGCATTTT. Amino acid sequence: CASSSTPGTGGQPQHF.

This clonotype was seen a handful of times. The chain employs TRBV7-9 and TRBJ1-3; 7 bases align to TRBD1. V was pared by 4 bases and J by 8 bases, with 5 bases of the junction left unmatched. The CDR3 covers 13 residues. CDR1 is SEHNR and CDR2 is FQNEAQ in the germline V gene (reference sequence). The CDR3 protein is CASSSTGFDTIYF. Written as DNA, the CDR3 is TGTGCCAGCAGCTCGACAGGGTTTGACACCATATATTTT.

Notes on this clonotype: At one end the junction does not follow the germline gene, possibly because of a read error. V usage is TRBV12-3 or TRBV12-4 and J usage is TRBJ1-1; possible D gene TRBD1, 5 bases. The CDR3 has 13 residues. This chain's CDR3 is CASSIARATEAFF. In DNA, the CDR3 is TGTGCCAGCAGTATAGCCAGGGCGACTGAAGCTTTCTTT.

V is TRBV10-3 and J is TRBJ1-2; TRBD1 matches 7 bases. V lost 8 bases, J lost 4 bases, and 10 bases stayed unmatched. CDR3 length: 14 amino acids. The germline V gene has CDR1 ENHRY and CDR2 SYGVKD. CDR3 bases: TGTGCCATCCGCGGAGAAAGGGGGCCCTATGGCTACACCTTC. Translating gives CAIRGERGPYGYTF.

V is TRBV6-2 or TRBV6-3 and J is TRBJ2-1; D remains ambiguous. The germline V gene encodes CDR1 MNHEY and CDR2 SVGEGT. Deletions cut 7 bases from V and 1 base from J, with 14 bases between. The CDR3 is made up of 15 amino acids. CDR3 DNA sequence: TGTGCCAGCACCCGAATCGCGGTATCCTACAATGAGCAGTTCTTC. It translates to CASTRIAVSYNEQFF.

A few counts support this clonotype. The V call is TRBV4-3, the J call TRBJ2-2; D gene ambiguous. Per germline, CDR1 LGHNA and CDR2 YSLEER. V dropped 2 bases and J dropped 2 bases, with 9 bases sitting between them. This CDR3 has 15 residues. CDR3 residues: CASSQPGPNTGELFF. CDR3 nucleotides: TGCGCCAGCAGCCAACCCGGACCTAACACCGGGGAGCTGTTTTTT.

This clonotype was counted ten times or more. The chain is built from TRBV7-2 and TRBJ1-1, with 10 bases fitting TRBD1. Germline CDR1 reads SGHTA; CDR2 reads FQGNSA. The CDR3 extends over 17 amino acids. After removal of 3 bases from V and 0 bases from J, the junction contained 7 bases not matched to a gene. CDR3 bases: TGTGCCAGCAGCTTGCGGGGGACAGGGGTTATGAACACTGAAGCTTTCTTT. It translates to CASSLRGTGVMNTEAFF. Supplemented by reference TRBV7-2 and TRBJ1-1, the full variable domain reads GAGVSQSPSNKVTEKGKDVELRCDPISGHTALYWYRQSLGQGLEFLIYFQGNSAPDKSGLPSDRFSAERTGGSVSTLTIQRTQQEDSAVYLCASSLRGTGVMNTEAFFGQGTRLTVV.

The rearrangement uses TRBV4-1 and TRBJ1-3; perhaps TRBD1 as D (6 bases). This CDR3 comprises 16 residues. Germline V gene data show CDR1 as MGHRA and CDR2 as YSYEKL. With 0 bases removed from V and 2 bases from J, the gap between germline ends came to 11 bases. This CDR3 is CASSQDTGRPGNTIYF. The CDR3 bases are TGCGCCAGCAGCCAAGATACAGGGCGACCTGGAAACACCATATATTTT.

At least ten counts were recorded for this clonotype. The V call is TRBV7-2, the J call TRBJ2-4; D perhaps matches TRBD1 (5 bases). Trimming shortened V by 5 bases and J by 2 bases, and 19 bases separated the two germline ends. The CDR3 covers 17 residues. Germline V gene lookup returns CDR1 SGHTA and CDR2 FQGNSA. CDR3 region: CASSPYVAGITKNIQYF. For the CDR3, the DNA is TGTGCCAGCAGCCCTTACGTGGCAGGGATTACCAAAAACATTCAGTACTTC. Complete variable domain (other parts from reference TRBV7-2 and TRBJ2-4): GAGVSQSPSNKVTEKGKDVELRCDPISGHTALYWYRQSLGQGLEFLIYFQGNSAPDKSGLPSDRFSAERTGGSVSTLTIQRTQQEDSAVYLCASSPYVAGITKNIQYFGAGTRLSVL.

There are many counts of this clonotype. The chain employs TRBV6-1 and TRBJ2-3; D is possibly TRBD2 (7 bases). This CDR3 comprises 16 residues. CDR1 and CDR2 (germline): MNHNS, SASEGT. V shed 7 bases and J shed 2 bases, with 19 bases lying between them. The CDR3 loop is CASITWGGHSTDTQYF. The CDR3 coding sequence is TGTGCCAGCATTACTTGGGGGGGACACTCCACAGATACGCAGTATTTT.

The chain has TRBV29-1 and TRBJ2-7, with D unclear. Germline V gene data show CDR1 as SQVTM and CDR2 as ANQGSEA. The length of the CDR3 is 12 residues. V was shortened by 1 base and J by 4 bases, with 8 bases between the two germline ends. The DNA for the CDR3 is TGCAGCGTTGAAGGGTCGCGTTACGAGCAGTACTTC. Its translation is CSVEGSRYEQYF.

CDR3 DNA sequence: TGTGCCAGCAGCGGGGGGGCCTCCTACAATGAGCAGTTCTTC. The encoded protein is CASSGGASYNEQFF. V and J are TRBV5-4 and TRBJ2-1; D is perhaps TRBD2 (7 bases). V lost 4 bases to trimming and J lost 0 bases, with 8 bases between them. The CDR3 loop spans 14 amino acids. Germline V CDR1 and CDR2: SGHNT, YYREEE (reference sequence).

This clonotype was counted ten times or more. The J gene is TRBJ1-2, the V gene TRBV12-3 or TRBV12-4, with 8 positions matching TRBD1. J was trimmed by 3 bases and V by 3 bases; bases with no gene match: 6. This CDR3 is built from 15 residues. The CDR3 nucleotides read TGTGCCAGCAGTTTGAGACAGGGGATAGACTATGGCTACACCTTC. It translates to CASSLRQGIDYGYTF.